These T cell receptor beta chains were read from a single sample in a study of blood T cell repertoires in COVID-19. The protocol was immunoSEQ multiplex PCR, while the TCRdb copy is restricted to in-frame clones and leaves out a portion. The sample shows approximately 310,000 clones, 87% of them seen only once. Sequencing input: peripheral blood. These receptors came from a man aged 45 to 65 with active or convalescent COVID-19. The CDR3 runs from the conserved cysteine through the conserved F or W. D genes are given only for firm matches. Some rows mark clone size as missing; the rest say once, few, many or name a class of expanded clone.

DNA | CDR3 | D | J | size | V
TGTGCCAGCTCATTCGGGACTCCGTACAATGAGCAGTTCTTC | CASSFGTPYNEQFF | . | TRBJ2-1 | . | TRBV18
TGTGCCAGCAGTCTAGACGGGACTAACTACGAGCAGTACTTC | CASSLDGTNYEQYF | TRBD2 | TRBJ2-7 | few | TRBV6-5
TGCAGTGCTACCCAGGGCGGGGGAGCTTTCTTT | CSATQGGGAFF | . | TRBJ1-1 | . | TRBV20-1
TGCAGTGCTAGTTATCAGGGAGGTGGAAACACCATATATTTT | CSASYQGGGNTIYF | . | TRBJ1-3 | . | TRBV20-1
TGTGCCAGCAGCCCCAGGGACCTAGGGGGAAATCAGCCCCAGCATTTT | CASSPRDLGGNQPQHF | . | TRBJ1-5 | . | TRBV7-2
TGTGCCAGCAGTACCTTTAGCGGGGGGCGGGAGACCCAGTACTTC | CASSTFSGGRETQYF | TRBD2 | TRBJ2-5 | . | TRBV28
TGTGCCAGCAGCGACTATCAGGGGTTAGCTTTCTTT | CASSDYQGLAFF | . | TRBJ1-1 | . | TRBV6-2/TRBV6-3
TGTGCCAGCAGTTTAGACGACAGCAACTATGGCTACACCTTC | CASSLDDSNYGYTF | . | TRBJ1-2 | . | TRBV28
TGCGCCAGCAGCATCCTAGGCGGTCCCTACGAGCAGTACTTC | CASSILGGPYEQYF | . | TRBJ2-7 | many | TRBV5-1
TGTGCCAGCTCCGACACCGGCAATCAGCCCCAGCATTTT | CASSDTGNQPQHF | . | TRBJ1-5 | . | TRBV18
TGTGCCAGCCGTTCGGGACTGGGAGGGGATACGCAGTATTTT | CASRSGLGGDTQYF | TRBD2 | TRBJ2-3 | . | TRBV5-6
TGTGCCAGCTCCTTTGACAGGGACACTGAAGCTTTCTTT | CASSFDRDTEAFF | TRBD1 | TRBJ1-1 | few | TRBV28
TGCGCCAGCAGCTCCGGGACAGGGACCACTAATGAAAAACTGTTTTTT | CASSSGTGTTNEKLFF | TRBD1 | TRBJ1-4 | few | TRBV5-1
TGTGCCAGCAGCACGGACTTACGGTACGAGCAGTACTTC | CASSTDLRYEQYF | . | TRBJ2-7 | . | TRBV7-2
TGTGCCAGCAGAGGCCAACAAATACAGGGTACTGAAGCTTTCTTT | CASRGQQIQGTEAFF | . | TRBJ1-1 | . | TRBV2
TGTGCCAGCAGCCTACAGGGACGTAACTATGGCTACACCTTC | CASSLQGRNYGYTF | . | TRBJ1-2 | . | TRBV28
TGTGCCAGTGGCACCGTGGGCGGCAATCAGCCCCAGCATTTT | CASGTVGGNQPQHF | . | TRBJ1-5 | . | TRBV19
TGTGCCAGCAACTCTCCGGGGGGGAACACTGAAGCTTTCTTT | CASNSPGGNTEAFF | . | TRBJ1-1 | . | TRBV6-5
TGTGCCAGCAGCTTAGCGTCGGGAAGCCACTACGAGCAGTACTTC | CASSLASGSHYEQYF | . | TRBJ2-7 | . | TRBV7-2
TGTGCCAGCAGCTTAGAACTAGCGGGAGCCTACAATGAGCAGTTCTTC | CASSLELAGAYNEQFF | TRBD2 | TRBJ2-1 | . | TRBV7-7
TGTGCCAGCAGTCGGTTTTGGGACAGTAAAAGGGCCACTGAAGCTTTCTTT | CASSRFWDSKRATEAFF | TRBD1 | TRBJ1-1 | . | TRBV6-2/TRBV6-3
TGTGCCTGGAGTGGGACATCGACTTATTCACCCCTCCACTTT | CAWSGTSTYSPLHF | . | TRBJ1-6 | . | TRBV30
TGTGCCAGCGGCAGACAGGGTTTGTGGCAGTACTTC | CASGRQGLWQYF | TRBD1 | TRBJ2-7 | . | TRBV7-9
TGTGCCAGCAGCCAGCCCGGGACAGGGGAAATTAATGAAAAACTGTTTTTT | CASSQPGTGEINEKLFF | TRBD1 | TRBJ1-4 | . | TRBV4-2
TGTGCCAGCAGCTTAGTGACAGGGGACACCGGGGAGCTGTTTTTT | CASSLVTGDTGELFF | TRBD1 | TRBJ2-2 | . | TRBV7-8
TGTGCCAGCACCCCGTTTGCCGGGGAGCTGTTTTTT | CASTPFAGELFF | . | TRBJ2-2 | few | TRBV6-6
TGCAGGGGGGTAGGGGGGGACGACTACACCTTC | CRGVGGDDYTF | . | TRBJ1-2 | . | TRBV20-1
TGTGCCACTCGGGACAGACATAGCAATCAGCCCCAGCATTTT | CATRDRHSNQPQHF | TRBD1 | TRBJ1-5 | few | TRBV6-4
TGTGCCAGCAGCCTGGGGCGGAGACAGCGGGTGAGCTCCTACAATGAGCAGTTCTTC | CASSLGRRQRVSSYNEQFF | . | TRBJ2-1 | . | TRBV7-8
TGTGCCAGCAGCTTATATTTGAACACTGAAGCTTTCTTT | CASSLYLNTEAFF | . | TRBJ1-1 | . | TRBV12-3/TRBV12-4
TGCGCCAGCAGCCCCGGAGGTAGCACGAATGAGCAGTTCTTC | CASSPGGSTNEQFF | . | TRBJ2-1 | . | TRBV5-1
TGTGCCAGCTCACCAGCGGGGGCCGGCACAGATACGCAGTATTTT | CASSPAGAGTDTQYF | . | TRBJ2-3 | . | TRBV18
TGTGCCAGCAGCCAAGCACTCGGACAGGGGCTCTATGGCTACACCTTC | CASSQALGQGLYGYTF | TRBD1 | TRBJ1-2 | . | TRBV4-2
TGTGCCAGCAGCAGAAACCGGGACAGCACTGAAGCTTTCTTT | CASSRNRDSTEAFF | TRBD1 | TRBJ1-1 | . | TRBV5-4
TGTGCCAGCAGCACTAGCAGGGCCAGGGCGTTCGAGCAGTACTTC | CASSTSRARAFEQYF | . | TRBJ2-7 | . | TRBV7-8
TGTGCCTGGAGTGTTGCGGGGGCGGCGGGAAACACCATATATTTT | CAWSVAGAAGNTIYF | . | TRBJ1-3 | . | TRBV30
TGTGCCAGTAGGCCGGGACAGAGCTATAATTCACCCCTCCACTTT | CASRPGQSYNSPLHF | TRBD1 | TRBJ1-6 | . | TRBV19
TGTGCCAGCAGTTCCCAGGGCCCTGAAGCTTTCTTT | CASSSQGPEAFF | . | TRBJ1-1 | . | TRBV7-6
TGCGCCACCAGACTAGCGGGGGGAGACACCGGGGAGCTGTTTTTT | CATRLAGGDTGELFF | TRBD2 | TRBJ2-2 | . | TRBV5-1
TGTGCCAGCGCGAAAACGGGCACAGATACGCAGTATTTT | CASAKTGTDTQYF | . | TRBJ2-3 | . | TRBV2
TGTGCCAGCTCCCGGGACAGGGGCGACGAGCAGTACTTC | CASSRDRGDEQYF | TRBD1 | TRBJ2-7 | . | TRBV18
TGTGCCAGCAGTTTATCAGGGTGGGTGGGCAATTCACCCCTCCACTTT | CASSLSGWVGNSPLHF | . | TRBJ1-6 | . | TRBV28
TGTGCCAGCAGCTTTCGGTCCGGCACCGGGGAGCTGTTTTTT | CASSFRSGTGELFF | . | TRBJ2-2 | . | TRBV13
TGTGCCAGCTCCCCTCGGGGAGGGGCGAGGGGAGAGACCCAGTACTTC | CASSPRGGARGETQYF | TRBD2 | TRBJ2-5 | . | TRBV18
TGTGCCAGTAGTATAGATCCCACTTATGGCTACACCTTC | CASSIDPTYGYTF | . | TRBJ1-2 | . | TRBV19
TGTGCCAGCAGCGTCGGGACAGGGGTTGAGACCCAGTACTTC | CASSVGTGVETQYF | TRBD1 | TRBJ2-5 | . | TRBV7-7
TGTGCCAGCAGCCCAGGGTGGGGGCCGGATGAAAAACTGTTTTTT | CASSPGWGPDEKLFF | . | TRBJ1-4 | . | TRBV3-1/TRBV3-2